Listed here is a single T cell receptor beta chain. CDR1 DFQATT and CDR2 SNEGSKA come from the germline V gene (reference sequence). V dropped 6 bases and J dropped 3 bases, with 14 bases sitting between them. The CDR3 length is 13 residues. These data come from a study of identical twins. Unique molecular identifiers were present on the cDNA, and a universal primer site came from template switching. MiXCR, applied by TCRdb to the 5' RACE reads, yields one record per CDR3 protein. The sample lists roughly 720,000 distinct CDR3 sequences, over 15% occurring once. The sample was also linked to a second study, of T cells expressing NK-cell markers. That investigation notes: Sorting in several experiments was restricted by an anti-gamma-delta TCR antibody to alpha-beta TCR T cells.

Sequencing input: PBMCs. This TCR was sampled from a woman aged 18-29 years in good health. The chain combines TRBV20-1 with TRBJ1-1; unclear D gene. The DNA of the CDR3 is TGCAGTGCCCCGAAGTATGGGGACACTGAAGCTTTCTTT. Translated, it gives CSAPKYGDTEAFF.